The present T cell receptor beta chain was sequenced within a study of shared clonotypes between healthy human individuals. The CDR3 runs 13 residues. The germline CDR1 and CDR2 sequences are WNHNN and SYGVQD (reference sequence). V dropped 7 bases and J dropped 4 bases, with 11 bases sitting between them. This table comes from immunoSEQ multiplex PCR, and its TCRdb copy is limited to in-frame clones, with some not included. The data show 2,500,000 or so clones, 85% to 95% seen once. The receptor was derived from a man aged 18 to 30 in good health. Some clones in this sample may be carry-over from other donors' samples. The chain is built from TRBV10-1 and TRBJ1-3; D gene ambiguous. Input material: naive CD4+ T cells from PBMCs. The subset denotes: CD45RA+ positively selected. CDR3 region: CASMPGPGNTIYF. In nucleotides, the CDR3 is TGCGCCAGCATGCCGGGCCCGGGAAACACCATATATTTT.